This T cell receptor (beta chain) was sequenced for a study of blood T cell repertoires in COVID-19. Overall study: Sources were T cells, B-cell-depleted T cells, or PBMCs; the material itself was cDNA or gDNA.

Participants were aged roughly 18 to 100 years from around 24 US areas. Categorization into cohorts depended on clinical history that participants reported. The germline CDR1 and CDR2 sequences are MNHEY and SVGEGT. The CDR3 runs 12 residues. V was trimmed by 2 bases and J by 11 bases, leaving 10 bases between them. Assay: immunoSEQ multiplex PCR; the TCRdb copy retains only in-frame clones and omits some. The sample carries about 230,000 clones, 88% recorded once. Sample: PBMCs or T cells enriched from blood (not recorded which). This clonotype was obtained from a woman aged 40 to 50 with acute COVID-19. The chain joins TRBV6-2 or TRBV6-3 to TRBJ1-5, with D unresolved. CDR3 nucleotide sequence: TGTGCCAGCAGTTACGATACCAGGTCCCAGCATTTT. Encoded protein: CASSYDTRSQHF.